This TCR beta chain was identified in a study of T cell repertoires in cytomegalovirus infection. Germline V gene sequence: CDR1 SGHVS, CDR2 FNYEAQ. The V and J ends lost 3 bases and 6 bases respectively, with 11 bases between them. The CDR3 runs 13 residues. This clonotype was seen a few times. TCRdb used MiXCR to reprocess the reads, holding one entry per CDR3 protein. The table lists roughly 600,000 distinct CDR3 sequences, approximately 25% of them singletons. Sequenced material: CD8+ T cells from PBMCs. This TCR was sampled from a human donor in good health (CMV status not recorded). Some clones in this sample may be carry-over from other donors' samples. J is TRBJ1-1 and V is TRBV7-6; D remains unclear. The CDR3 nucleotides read TGTGCCAGCAGCTTTGGTGGGGAACCTGAAGCTTTCTTT. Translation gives CASSFGGEPEAFF.